The rows below give T cell receptor beta chains drawn from one sample of a study of T cell clones after liver transplantation. Assay used: immunoSEQ multiplex PCR; TCRdb lists only in-frame clones, some missing. Here the sample spans tens of thousands of clones, roughly 85% being singletons. The sequencing used CD4+ T cells from blood, collected at the 22-month timepoint. These receptors were taken from a human patient who received a liver transplant. Some T cells may be transferred from the graft donor. Both conserved end residues are part of each CDR3.

V gene	CDR3 protein
TRBV4-1	CASSQEQGRPWNEKLFF
TRBV27	CASSNPGTPSEYF
TRBV4-3	CASSQQTSEVDTQYF
TRBV19	CASNGDRDFAYEQYF
TRBV7-9	CASSPGQGDRYEQYF
TRBV7-2	CASSLLPGTNEKLFF
TRBV10-3	CAIMTNGYEQYF
TRBV2	CASRAASISVSGANVLTF
TRBV7-3	CASSHPQGEQFF
TRBV10-3	CAISAGDRETQYF
TRBV18	CASSPPVAGPGYTF
TRBV6-6	CASSSTLREQYF
TRBV9	CASSAQQGANTEAFF
TRBV10-3	CAIRGSTDTQYF
TRBV5-1	CASSSRGQAFF
TRBV30	CAWNPRTGELFF
TRBV18	CASSPLAGELFF
TRBV6-6	CASHQTVPSETQYF
TRBV14	CASSTEDTQYF
TRBV27	CASSSGTSGGSAYEQYF
TRBV5-8	CASSLGGIEVGTQYF
TRBV6-6	CASRDQGEATNEKLFF
TRBV7-6	CASSLDRGEKLFF
TRBV2	CASKRDRANEKLFF